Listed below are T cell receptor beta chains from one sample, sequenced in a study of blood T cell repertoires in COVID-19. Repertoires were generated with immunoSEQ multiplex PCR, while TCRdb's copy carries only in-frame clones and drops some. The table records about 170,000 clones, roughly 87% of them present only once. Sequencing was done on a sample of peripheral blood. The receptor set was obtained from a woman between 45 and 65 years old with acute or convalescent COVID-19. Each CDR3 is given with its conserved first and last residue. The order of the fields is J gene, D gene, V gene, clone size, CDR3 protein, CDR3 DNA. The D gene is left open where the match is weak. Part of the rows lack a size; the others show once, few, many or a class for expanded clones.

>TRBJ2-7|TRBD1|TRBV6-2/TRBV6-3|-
CASSYDRAHEQYF
TGTGCCAGCAGTTATGACAGGGCCCACGAGCAGTACTTC
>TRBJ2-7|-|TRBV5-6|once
CASSLVSYEQYF
TGTGCCAGCAGCTTGGTTAGTTACGAGCAGTACTTC
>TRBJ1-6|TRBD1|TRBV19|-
CASSIGDRGSPLHF
TGTGCCAGTAGTATTGGGGACAGGGGCTCACCCCTCCACTTT
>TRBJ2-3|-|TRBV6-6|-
CASSDYRVYTQYF
TGTGCCAGCAGTGACTACAGGGTGTATACGCAGTATTTT
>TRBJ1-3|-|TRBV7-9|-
CASSSLQQGNTIYF
TGTGCCAGCAGTTCTCTGCAACAGGGAAACACCATATATTTT
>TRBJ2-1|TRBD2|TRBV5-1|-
CASSWSGGTYNEQFF
TGCGCCAGCAGCTGGAGCGGGGGGACATACAATGAGCAGTTCTTC
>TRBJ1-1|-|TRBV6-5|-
CASSYPPGGSYTEAFF
TGTGCCAGCAGTTACCCGCCAGGCGGGAGTTACACTGAAGCTTTCTTT
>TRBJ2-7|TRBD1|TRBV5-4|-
CASSLGTGSSYEQYF
TGTGCCAGCAGCTTAGGGACAGGGAGCTCCTACGAGCAGTACTTC
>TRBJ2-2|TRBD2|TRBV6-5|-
CASSGLAGDTGELFF
TGTGCCAGCAGCGGACTAGCGGGCGACACCGGGGAGCTGTTTTTT
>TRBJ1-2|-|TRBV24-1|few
CATSEFSTGGYTF
TGTGCCACCAGTGAGTTCTCGACGGGTGGCTACACCTTC
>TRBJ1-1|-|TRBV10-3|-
CAITTQRVGTEAFF
TGTGCCATCACCACCCAACGAGTCGGCACTGAAGCTTTCTTT
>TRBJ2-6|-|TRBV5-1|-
CASVVRSVHKVGNVLTF
TGCGCCAGCGTCGTCCGATCGGTTCACAAAGTCGGGAACGTCCTGACTTTC
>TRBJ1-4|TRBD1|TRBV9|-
CASSDGTGGNEKLFF
TGTGCCAGCAGCGATGGGACAGGGGGTAATGAAAAACTGTTTTTT
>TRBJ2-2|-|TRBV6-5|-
CASSYSSLGGTGELFF
TGTGCCAGCAGTTACTCAAGCCTAGGAGGCACCGGGGAGCTGTTTTTT
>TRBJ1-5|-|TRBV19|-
CASSMSSNQPQHF
TGTGCCAGTAGCATGTCCAGCAATCAGCCCCAGCATTTT
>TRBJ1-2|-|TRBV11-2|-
CASSPSDGYTF
TGTGCCAGCAGTCCTTCCGATGGCTACACCTTC
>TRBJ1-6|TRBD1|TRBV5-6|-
CASSLVGGLNSPLHF
TGTGCCAGCAGCTTGGTAGGGGGCCTCAATTCACCCCTCCACTTT
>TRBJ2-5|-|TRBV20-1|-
CSASPNRAPLQETQYF
TGCAGTGCTAGTCCCAACAGGGCCCCGCTACAAGAGACCCAGTACTTC
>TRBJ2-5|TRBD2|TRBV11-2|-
CASNSGLAEQETQYF
TGTGCCAGCAACAGCGGACTAGCGGAACAAGAGACCCAGTACTTC
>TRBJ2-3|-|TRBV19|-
CASKREFRTDTQYF
TGTGCCAGTAAGCGCGAATTTCGCACAGATACGCAGTATTTT
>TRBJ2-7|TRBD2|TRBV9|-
CASSFGLAGGEQYF
TGTGCCAGCAGCTTCGGACTAGCGGGGGGCGAGCAGTACTTC
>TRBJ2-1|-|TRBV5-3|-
CARSGTGIPFF
TGTGCCAGAAGCGGAACGGGAATTCCGTTCTTC
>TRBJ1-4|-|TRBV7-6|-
CASSLGAPATNEKLFF
TGTGCCAGCAGCTTAGGGGCGCCTGCAACTAATGAAAAACTGTTTTTT
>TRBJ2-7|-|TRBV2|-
CASREGLPSYEQYF
TGTGCCAGCAGAGAAGGACTTCCCTCCTACGAGCAGTACTTC
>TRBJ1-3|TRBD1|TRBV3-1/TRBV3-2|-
CASSPGQENTIYF
TGTGCCAGCAGCCCCGGACAGGAGAACACCATATATTTT
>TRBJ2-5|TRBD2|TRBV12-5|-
CASALFPLAGLETQYF
TGTGCTAGTGCCCTCTTTCCGCTAGCGGGCCTAGAGACCCAGTACTTC
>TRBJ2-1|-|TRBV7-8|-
CASSREALRPDNEQFF
TGTGCCAGCAGCCGAGAGGCCTTGAGGCCAGACAATGAGCAGTTCTTC
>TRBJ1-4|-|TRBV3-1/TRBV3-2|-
CASSQDWADATNEKLFF
TGTGCCAGCAGCCAAGATTGGGCCGATGCAACTAATGAAAAACTGTTTTTT
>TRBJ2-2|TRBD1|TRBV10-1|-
CASSDDRGGTGELFF
TGCGCCAGCAGCGATGACAGGGGAGGCACCGGGGAGCTGTTTTTT
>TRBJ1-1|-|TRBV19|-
CASSKGRARGTEAFF
TGTGCCAGTAGTAAGGGCAGGGCACGCGGTACTGAAGCTTTCTTT
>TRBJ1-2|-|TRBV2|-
CASSGRGAQGYTF
TGTGCCAGCAGTGGACGGGGGGCGCAGGGCTACACCTTC
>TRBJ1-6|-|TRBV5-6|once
CASSLAGGTGSPLHF
TGTGCCAGCAGCTTGGCGGGGGGTACTGGGTCACCCCTCCACTTT
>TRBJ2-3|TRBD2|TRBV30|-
CAWRSREGRIDTQYF
TGTGCCTGGAGATCGCGGGAGGGCCGGATAGATACGCAGTATTTT
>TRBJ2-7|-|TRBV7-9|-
CASSRLVSSYEQYF
TGTGCCAGCAGCCGACTGGTGAGCTCCTACGAGCAGTACTTC
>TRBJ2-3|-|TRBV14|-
CASSQLRLASGTDTQYF
TGTGCCAGCAGCCAACTCCGTCTTGCTAGCGGCACAGATACGCAGTATTTT
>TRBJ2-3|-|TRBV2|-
CASLGRGTDTQYF
TGTGCCTCTCTAGGGAGAGGCACAGATACGCAGTATTTT
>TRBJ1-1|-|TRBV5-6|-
CASSFFGRQPNTEAFF
TGTGCCAGCAGCTTCTTTGGGAGGCAGCCGAACACTGAAGCTTTCTTT
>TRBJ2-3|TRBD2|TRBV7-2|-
CASSLLAGGPSDTQYF
TGTGCCAGCAGCTTACTAGCGGGGGGGCCATCAGATACGCAGTATTTT
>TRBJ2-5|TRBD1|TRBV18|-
CASSPLGQGAQTQYF
TGTGCCAGCTCACCCTTAGGGCAGGGGGCACAGACCCAGTACTTC
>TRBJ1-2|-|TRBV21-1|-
CASSSGSF
TGTGCCAGCAGCTCAGGGTCCTTC
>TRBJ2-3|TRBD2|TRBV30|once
CAWSARTSWGDTQYF
TGTGCCTGGAGTGCCCGGACTAGCTGGGGGGATACGCAGTATTTT
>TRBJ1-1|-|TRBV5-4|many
CASSLLTNTEAFF
TGTGCCAGCAGTCTTCTTACTAACACTGAAGCTTTCTTT
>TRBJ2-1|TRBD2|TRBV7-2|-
CASSLGAGEGQFF
TGTGCCAGCAGCTTAGGGGCGGGGGAAGGGCAGTTCTTC
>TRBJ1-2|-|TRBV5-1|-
CASSLAQGFDMYGYTF
TGCGCCAGCAGCTTGGCCCAGGGTTTTGATATGTATGGCTACACCTTC
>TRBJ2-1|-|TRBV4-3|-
CASSQGLALNNEQFF
TGCGCCAGCAGCCAAGGGCTAGCGCTTAACAATGAGCAGTTCTTC
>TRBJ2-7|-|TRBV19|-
CASSDRINYEQYF
TGTGCCAGTAGTGACAGGATAAACTACGAGCAGTACTTC
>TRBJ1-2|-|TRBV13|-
CASSSGKSYGYTF
TGTGCCAGCAGCTCCGGGAAATCCTATGGCTACACCTTC
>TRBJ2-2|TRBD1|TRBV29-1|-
CSVLTGATGELFF
TGCAGCGTGTTGACAGGGGCCACCGGGGAGCTGTTTTTT
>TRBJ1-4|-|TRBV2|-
CASSEDPATNEKLFF
TGTGCCAGCAGTGAAGACCCGGCAACTAATGAAAAACTGTTTTTT
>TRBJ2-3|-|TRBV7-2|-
CASSPHGQLSTDTQYF
TGTGCCAGCAGCCCCCATGGACAGCTTAGCACAGATACGCAGTATTTT
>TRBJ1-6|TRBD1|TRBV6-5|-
CASTETGAPPLHF
TGTGCCAGCACGGAGACAGGGGCTCCACCCCTCCACTTT
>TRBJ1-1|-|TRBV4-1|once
CASSQEEDSRAFF
TGCGCCAGCAGCCAAGAAGAAGACAGCCGAGCTTTCTTT
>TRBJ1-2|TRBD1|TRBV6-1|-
CASSEKSPYGTGGGDGYTF
TGTGCCAGCAGTGAAAAATCCCCTTACGGGACAGGGGGAGGAGATGGCTACACCTTC
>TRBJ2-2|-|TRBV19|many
CASSVQGAGAGELFF
TGTGCCAGTAGTGTTCAGGGGGCGGGGGCCGGGGAGCTGTTTTTT
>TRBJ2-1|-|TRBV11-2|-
CASSPSSYNEQFF
TGTGCCAGCTCCCCGAGCTCCTACAATGAGCAGTTCTTC
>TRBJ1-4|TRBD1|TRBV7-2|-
CASSESPTGGDEKLFF
TGTGCCAGCAGCGAAAGCCCTACAGGGGGTGATGAAAAACTGTTTTTT
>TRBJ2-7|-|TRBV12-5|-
CASGLSLVPEQYF
TGTGCTAGTGGTTTGTCACTGGTTCCTGAGCAGTACTTC